This T cell receptor (beta chain) derives from a study of graft-versus-host responses after intestinal transplantation. On the study more broadly: Multivisceral, liver-intestinal, or isolated intestinal transplants were received by the recipients. Study results and caveats: Patients with graft-donor T cell macrochimerism had high graft-versus-host to host-versus-graft clonal ratios in allografts. Recipient-marrow GvH clones were detected, some having first appeared in ileum or blood.

Concerning this clone: Antigen unknown.

Clones were sequenced by immunoSEQ multiplex PCR, and TCRdb holds only the in-frame ones, with some missing. The sample lists tens of thousands of clones; 85% to 95% were seen once. V was cut by 4 bases and J by 11 bases, with 9 bases left in between. Germline-derived CDR1 and CDR2 are SGHNT and YYREEE (reference sequence). This CDR3 comprises 10 residues. The source material was unstimulated CD8+ T cells sorted from spleen or lymph node cells, sampled before transplant. This sequence was found in a human donor who was the organ donor for an intestinal transplant. J is TRBJ1-1 and V is TRBV5-4; no clear D. The DNA for the CDR3 is TGTGCCAGCAGCCCAACCCTGGCTTTCTTT. Its protein is CASSPTLAFF.